One sample yielded the 3 T cell receptor beta chains listed below, sequenced in a study of blood T cell repertoires in COVID-19. Produced via immunoSEQ multiplex PCR; TCRdb's table is partial and in-frame only. The repertoire has 130,000 or so clones, 80% to 85% of them found once; the top ten carry about 20%. The sequenced sample consisted of PBMCs or T cells enriched from blood (not recorded which). These receptors were obtained from a man aged 25-45 years who had recovered from COVID-19.

The V gene is TRBV12-5, the J gene TRBJ2-2; D is possibly TRBD1 (5 bases). With 2 bases removed from V and 5 bases from J, the gap between germline ends came to 15 bases. Germline-derived CDR1 and CDR2 are LGHNT and FRNRAP. This CDR3 is 16 amino acids long. This CDR3 reads CASGLNPRVDTGELFF. As DNA, the CDR3 is TGTGCTAGTGGTTTGAACCCCAGGGTAGATACCGGGGAGCTGTTTTTT.

J is TRBJ2-5 and V is TRBV7-3; 13 bases match TRBD2. This CDR3 region has 17 residues. Per the germline V gene, CDR1 is SGHTA and CDR2 is FQGTGA. The V and J ends lost 4 bases and 4 bases, in that order; junction bases with no gene match: 9. The CDR3 is CASSSGRLAGGVETQYF. DNA of the CDR3: TGTGCCAGCAGCTCTGGGCGACTAGCGGGAGGCGTAGAGACCCAGTACTTC. The entire variable domain, with the rest obtained from reference TRBV7-3 and TRBJ2-5, is as follows: GAGVSQTPSNKVTEKGKYVELRCDPISGHTALYWYRQSLGQGPEFLIYFQGTGAADDSGLPNDRFFAVRPEGSVSTLKIQRTERGDSAVYLCASSSGRLAGGVETQYFGPGTRLLVL.

Ten or more counts support this clone. The chain recombines TRBV2 with TRBJ1-4, with 7 positions matching TRBD1. The junction had 8 bases not matched to a gene; V was cut back by 7 bases and J by 0 bases. CDR1 SNHLY and CDR2 FYNNEI come from the germline V gene. CDR3 length: 16 amino acids. The chain's CDR3 is CASTRDRPTTNEKLFF. Here the CDR3 DNA reads TGTGCCAGCACAAGGGACAGACCTACAACTAATGAAAAACTGTTTTTT.